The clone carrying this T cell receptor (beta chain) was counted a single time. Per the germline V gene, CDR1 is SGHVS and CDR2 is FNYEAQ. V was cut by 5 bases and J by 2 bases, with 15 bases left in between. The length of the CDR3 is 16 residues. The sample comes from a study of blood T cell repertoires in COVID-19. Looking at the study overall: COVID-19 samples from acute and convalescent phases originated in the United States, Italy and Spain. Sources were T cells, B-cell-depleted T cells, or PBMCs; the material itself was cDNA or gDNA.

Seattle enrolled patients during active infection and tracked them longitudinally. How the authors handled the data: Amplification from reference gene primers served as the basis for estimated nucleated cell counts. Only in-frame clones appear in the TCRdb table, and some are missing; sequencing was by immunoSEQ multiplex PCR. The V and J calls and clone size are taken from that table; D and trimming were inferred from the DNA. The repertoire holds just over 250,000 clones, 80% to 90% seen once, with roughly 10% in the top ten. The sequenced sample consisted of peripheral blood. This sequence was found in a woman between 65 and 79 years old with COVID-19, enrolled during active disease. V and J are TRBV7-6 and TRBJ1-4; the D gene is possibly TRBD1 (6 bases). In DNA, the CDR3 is TGTGCCAGCAGCCCCAGGGGTGGGTCGACTAATGAAAAACTGTTTTTT. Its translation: CASSPRGGSTNEKLFF.